The 21 T cell receptor beta chains given below trace back to one sample, sequenced in a study of CD8 T cells in ankylosing spondylitis. Their cognate antigens are unknown. MiXCR, run by TCRdb on the 5' RACE reads, gives a single entry per CDR3 protein. This sample has around 770,000 distinct CDR3 sequences, with 15% to 20% found just once. General study results and limits: A TCR beta motif of about eight highly homologous variants appeared characteristic of ankylosing spondylitis blood.

Sequencing used blood, either unsorted or a sorted T cell fraction (not recorded which). Receptors were obtained from a male donor with ankylosing spondylitis.

The chain links TRBV20-1 to TRBJ2-7; 12 bases align to TRBD2. Germline V gene lookup returns CDR1 DFQATT and CDR2 SNEGSKA (reference sequence). V was pared by 5 bases and J by 3 bases, with 2 bases of the junction left unmatched. The CDR3 length is 13 residues. CDR3 amino acids: CSAGLAGYYEQYF. The DNA of the CDR3 is TGCAGTGCTGGACTAGCGGGGTACTACGAGCAGTACTTC.

The chain uses TRBV12-3 or TRBV12-4 and TRBJ2-6, with D hard to call. V shed 7 bases and J shed 0 bases, with 13 bases lying between them. The CDR3 is 16 residues long. For the CDR3, the DNA is TGTGCCAGCACTTTTATTGGCAGCTCTGGGGCCAACGTCCTGACTTTC. Translated, it gives CASTFIGSSGANVLTF.

This sequence joins TRBV14 and TRBJ2-3; D is unclear. V lost 4 bases and J 6 bases, leaving 11 bases between the germline ends. Germline V gives CDR1 SGHDN, CDR2 FVKESK. The CDR3 totals 13 residues. Here the CDR3 DNA reads TGTGCCAGCAGCCGACTCGACGGGGATACGCAGTATTTT. This translates into CASSRLDGDTQYF.

This clonotype turned up a few times. The CDR3 DNA is TGCGCCAGCAGCCCTTGGACAGGGGGCAAGAATGAGCAGTTCTTC. This gives the protein CASSPWTGGKNEQFF. The chain links TRBV4-1 to TRBJ2-1; 11 positions agree with TRBD1. The germline CDR1 and CDR2 sequences are MGHRA and YSYEKL. The CDR3 length is 15 residues. The V segment lost 4 bases and the J segment 7 bases; nucleotides outside the gene matches: 6.

This clonotype was seen more than once but under ten times. The rearrangement links TRBV6-5 to TRBJ2-7; possible D gene TRBD1, 6 bases. Trimming shortened V by 1 base and J by 5 bases, and 24 bases separated the two germline ends. There are 18 residues in the CDR3. CDR1 MNHEY and CDR2 SVGAGI come from the germline V gene. CDR3 DNA: TGTGCCAGCAGTTACTTCCCCCCAGGGGCAGGGGCGCGGGACGAGCAGTACTTC. Protein sequence: CASSYFPPGAGARDEQYF.

This clonotype has only a few counts. This chain connects TRBV20-1 to TRBJ2-7; tentative D call: TRBD1 (6 bases). Looked up from germline, CDR1 is DFQATT and CDR2 is SNEGSKA (reference sequence). The ends were cut back, 3 bases at V and 0 bases at J, with 18 bases in the middle. This CDR3 has 16 residues. The CDR3 sequence: CSASLRGKRSSYEQYF. The DNA of the CDR3 is TGCAGTGCTAGTTTGAGGGGGAAGCGGAGCTCCTACGAGCAGTACTTC.

This chain joins TRBV18 and TRBJ1-2, with 9 nucleotides matching TRBD1. V was clipped by 3 bases and J by 5 bases; unmatched bases: 7. The CDR3 covers 15 residues. In germline, CDR1 is KGHSH, CDR2 LQKENI. The CDR3 DNA sequence: TGTGCCAGCTCACCCTCGGGACAGGGAAAGTATGGCTACACCTTC. It encodes CASSPSGQGKYGYTF.

This clonotype was detected a few times. The chain is built from TRBV27 and TRBJ2-7; 11 nucleotides line up with TRBD2. CDR1 is MNHEY, CDR2 SMNVEV, per germline (reference sequence). The length of the CDR3 is 15 residues. V lost 6 bases and J lost 2; bases outside the gene matches: 6. CDR3 in amino acids: CASSSTSGITYEQYF. The CDR3 nucleotides read TGTGCCAGCAGCTCGACTAGCGGGATCACCTACGAGCAGTACTTC.

This sequence joins TRBV28 and TRBJ1-2, with D tentatively TRBD1 (6 bases). Germline V gene data show CDR1 as MDHEN and CDR2 as SYDVKM. This CDR3 spans 14 amino acids. V dropped 5 bases and J dropped 3 bases, with 13 bases sitting between them. CDR3 nucleotides: TGTGCCAGCAGTCCGCCCAGGACAGACTATGGCTACACCTTC. Amino acids: CASSPPRTDYGYTF.

The rearrangement joins TRBV28 to TRBJ2-7; a weak D match, TRBD1 (6 bases). V was cut by 6 bases and J by 5 bases, with 8 bases left in between. Germline loops: CDR1 MDHEN, CDR2 SYDVKM. This CDR3 has 11 amino acids. CDR3 in DNA: TGTGCCAGCAGATCAGGGGACGAGCAGTACTTC. The encoded protein is CASRSGDEQYF.

There are a few counts of this clonotype. V is TRBV11-2 and J is TRBJ1-3; TRBD1 aligns across 8 bases. Germline CDR1 SGHAT, CDR2 FQNNGV. V trimming: 5 bases; J trimming: 8 bases; junction bases outside the gene matches: 5. There are 13 residues in the CDR3. The chain's CDR3 is CASSPGGLDTIYF. CDR3 DNA sequence: TGTGCCAGCAGCCCAGGGGGCCTGGACACCATATATTTT.

The genes are TRBV20-1 and TRBJ1-4; D ambiguous. In germline, CDR1 is DFQATT, CDR2 SNEGSKA (reference sequence). There are 13 residues in the CDR3. Trimming pared 3 bases from V and 4 bases from J, leaving 9 bases between. The CDR3 region is CSARSAVNEKLFF. The CDR3, as DNA: TGCAGTGCTAGGTCGGCAGTTAATGAAAAACTGTTTTTT.

This clonotype was seen more than once but under ten times. The chain uses TRBV20-1 and TRBJ2-3; D not resolved. Between the trimmed V and J ends, which lost 6 bases and 4 bases, there was a span of 5 bases. Looked up from germline, CDR1 is DFQATT and CDR2 is SNEGSKA (reference sequence). The CDR3 has 10 residues. CDR3 DNA sequence: TGCAGTGCCGCAGCAGATACGCAGTATTTT. Translated: CSAAADTQYF.

This clonotype was seen once. V and J are TRBV12-3 or TRBV12-4 and TRBJ1-1; 9 bases align to TRBD1. V lost 4 bases, J lost 3 bases, and 9 bases stayed unmatched. There are 16 residues in the CDR3. CDR3 in amino acids: CASSWGQGRLYTEAFF. In DNA, the CDR3 is TGTGCCAGCAGTTGGGGACAGGGAAGGTTGTACACTGAAGCTTTCTTT.

This chain uses TRBV7-8 with TRBJ1-1, with D unresolved. Germline V lookup: CDR1 SGHVS, CDR2 FQNEAQ. This CDR3 has 14 amino acids. Trimming removed 4 bases from V and 3 bases from J, with 12 bases in between. The CDR3 nucleotides are TGTGCCAGCAGCTCCGCCGAGTGGGACACTGAAGCTTTCTTT. Amino acid sequence: CASSSAEWDTEAFF.

The CDR3 loop is CASRAGTSVNTGELFF. In DNA, the CDR3 is TGTGCCAGCAGAGCCGGGACTAGCGTGAACACCGGGGAGCTGTTTTTT. The gene calls are TRBV27 and TRBJ2-2; 10 bases align to TRBD2. The CDR3 is 16 residues long. V dropped 6 bases and J dropped 1; count of bases not matched to a gene: 5. CDR1 MNHEY and CDR2 SMNVEV come from the germline V gene (reference sequence).

This clonotype turned up a few times. The V call is TRBV29-1, the J call TRBJ1-3, with TRBD1 matching over 9 bases. CDR3 length: 13 amino acids. Trimming cost V 7 bases and J 0 bases; bases outside gene matches: 1. CDR1 and CDR2 from the germline V gene are SQVTM and ANQGSEA. The CDR3 protein is CSATGGSGNTIYF. The CDR3 DNA follows: TGCAGCGCGACAGGGGGCTCTGGAAACACCATATATTTT.

This clonotype was counted a few times. This chain connects TRBV12-3 or TRBV12-4 to TRBJ2-7; TRBD1 matches at 9 bases. V lost 5 bases to trimming and J lost 4 bases; unmatched junction nucleotides: 9. This CDR3 has 15 amino acids. CDR3 DNA: TGTGCCAGCAGTAAACGACAGGGGGAGACGTACGAGCAGTACTTC. Amino acid sequence: CASSKRQGETYEQYF.

This rearrangement joins TRBV29-1 to TRBJ1-1, with 11 positions matching TRBD1. The J segment lost 4 bases and the V segment lost 6 bases, leaving 4 bases of the junction unmatched. This CDR3 has 13 residues. Germline V gene data show CDR1 as SQVTM and CDR2 as ANQGSEA. CDR3 DNA sequence: TGCAGCGTGGGACAGGGGGTCGTCACTGAAGCTTTCTTT. It is translated as CSVGQGVVTEAFF.

This clonotype turned up a few times. The chain has TRBV9 and TRBJ2-5, with 8 bases matching TRBD2. With 3 bases clipped from V and 5 bases from J, the junction kept 6 bases outside the gene matches. The germline V gene encodes CDR1 SGDLS and CDR2 YYNGEE. The CDR3 is 14 amino acids. CDR3 residues: CASSAGGVLETQYF. In nucleotides, the CDR3 is TGTGCCAGCAGCGCGGGAGGGGTATTGGAGACCCAGTACTTC.

This chain joins TRBV3-1 and TRBJ2-2, with D perhaps matching TRBD1 (5 bases). The ends were cut back, 4 bases at V and 7 bases at J, with 7 bases in the middle. The CDR3 is 12 residues long. CDR1 and CDR2 from the germline V gene are LGHDT and YNNKEL (reference sequence). This chain's CDR3 is CASSRRVGELFF. For the CDR3, the DNA is TGTGCCAGCAGCCGCAGGGTCGGGGAGCTGTTTTTT.